The TCR beta chain under discussion was sequenced for a study of T cell changes during pregnancy in multiple sclerosis. TCRdb's copy holds only in-frame clones and misses some; the assay was immunoSEQ multiplex PCR. The sample includes roughly 73,000 clones, around 94% of them seen just once. V dropped 8 bases and J dropped 3; count of bases not matched to a gene: 4. The CDR3 contains 14 residues. CDR1 and CDR2 (germline): MNHNS, SASEGT. Sequencing was performed on peripheral blood, taken in the second trimester of pregnancy. The receptor comes from a female donor in good health, enrolled as a control in a pregnancy study. The chain recombines TRBV6-1 with TRBJ1-5, with 10 nucleotides matching TRBD1. CDR3 residues: CASFDRGHNQPQHF. For the CDR3, the DNA is TGTGCCAGCTTCGACAGGGGGCACAATCAGCCCCAGCATTTT.